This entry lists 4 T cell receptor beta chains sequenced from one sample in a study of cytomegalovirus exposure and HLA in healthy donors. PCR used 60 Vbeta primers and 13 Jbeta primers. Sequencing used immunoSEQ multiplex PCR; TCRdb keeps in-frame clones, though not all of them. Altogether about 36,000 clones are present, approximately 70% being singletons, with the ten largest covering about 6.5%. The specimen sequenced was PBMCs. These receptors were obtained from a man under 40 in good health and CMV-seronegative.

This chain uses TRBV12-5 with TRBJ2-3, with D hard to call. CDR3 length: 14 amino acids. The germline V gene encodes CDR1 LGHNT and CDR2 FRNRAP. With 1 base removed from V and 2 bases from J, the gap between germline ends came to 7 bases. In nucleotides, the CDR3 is TGTGCTAGTGGTTTGGGGCAGTTCACAGATACGCAGTATTTT. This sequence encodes CASGLGQFTDTQYF. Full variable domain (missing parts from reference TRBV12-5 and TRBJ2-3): DARVTQTPRHKVTEMGQEVTMRCQPILGHNTVFWYRQTMMQGLELLAYFRNRAPLDDSGMPKDRFSAEMPDATLATLKIQPSEPRDSAVYFCASGLGQFTDTQYFGPGTRLTVL.

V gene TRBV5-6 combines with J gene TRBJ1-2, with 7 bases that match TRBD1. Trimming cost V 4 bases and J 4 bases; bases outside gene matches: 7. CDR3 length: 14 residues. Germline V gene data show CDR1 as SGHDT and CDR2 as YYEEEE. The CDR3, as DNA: TGTGCCAGCAGCCCAGACAGGGTCGGCTATGGCTACACCTTC. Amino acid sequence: CASSPDRVGYGYTF.

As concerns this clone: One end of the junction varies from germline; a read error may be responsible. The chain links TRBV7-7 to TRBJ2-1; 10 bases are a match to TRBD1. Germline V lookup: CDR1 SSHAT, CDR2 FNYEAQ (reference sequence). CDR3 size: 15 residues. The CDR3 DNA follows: TGTGCTAGCAGCCATGGGACAGGGGTAAACAATGAGCAGTTCTTC. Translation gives CASSHGTGVNNEQFF.

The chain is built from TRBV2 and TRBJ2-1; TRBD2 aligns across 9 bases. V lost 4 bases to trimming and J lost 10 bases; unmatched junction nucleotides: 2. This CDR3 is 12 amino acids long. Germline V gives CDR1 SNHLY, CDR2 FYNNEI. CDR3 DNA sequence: TGTGCCAGCAGTGCGCTAGCGGGGGAGCAGTTCTTC. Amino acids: CASSALAGEQFF.